A selection of T cell receptor beta chains follows, all from one sample in a study of prognosis after radiotherapy for stage I lung cancer. MiXCR, applied by TCRdb to the multiplex PCR reads, yields one record per CDR3 protein. Seen here are about 35,000 distinct CDR3 sequences, approximately 36% observed once, and the top ten hold around 17%. The input for sequencing was PBMCs, taken before or after stereotactic body radiation therapy (not recorded which). These receptors originate from a donor aged 50 or older with non-small cell lung cancer. The CDR3 runs from the conserved cysteine through the conserved F or W. The D gene is left open where the match is weak. Clone size is shown for a subset of rows, as once, few, many or a class of expanded clone.

size: .; D: TRBD1; J: TRBJ1-1; V: TRBV7-2; DNA: TGTGCCAACACCCCGGGACAGGCGAACACTGAAGCTTTCTTT; CDR3: CANTPGQANTEAFF
size: many; D: .; J: TRBJ2-1; V: TRBV6-1; DNA: TGTGCCAGCAGTGAGTCGGCGGGCGGTTACAATGAGCAGTTCTTC; CDR3: CASSESAGGYNEQFF
size: few; D: TRBD2; J: TRBJ2-7; V: TRBV28; DNA: TGTGCCAGCAGTTTCCTATGGGGGGGGTGTTACGAGCAGTACTTC; CDR3: CASSFLWGGCYEQYF
size: many; D: TRBD1; J: TRBJ2-1; V: TRBV5-5; DNA: TGTGCAACCGGGACAGGGGTCGAAGAAGTCCGTAATGAGCAGTTCTTC; CDR3: CATGTGVEEVRNEQFF
size: many; D: .; J: TRBJ2-7; V: TRBV2; DNA: TGTGCCAGCAGTGAAGGCTTTTCCGGCAGGGCGATTCGCCTAGGGGTTTACGAGCAGTACTTC; CDR3: CASSEGFSGRAIRLGVYEQYF
size: many; D: .; J: TRBJ2-7; V: TRBV11-1; DNA: TGTGCCAGCAGCTTGGGACCGACTAGGATCGAGCAGTACTTC; CDR3: CASSLGPTRIEQYF
size: many; D: .; J: TRBJ2-1; V: TRBV7-9; DNA: TGTGCCAGCAGCTTAGATCTGCCTGGCAATGAGCAGTTCTTC; CDR3: CASSLDLPGNEQFF
size: many; D: TRBD2; J: TRBJ2-3; V: TRBV7-8; DNA: TGTGCCAGCAGCCTCGGGGCTAGCGGGGGCCTCTTTGATACGCAGTATTTT; CDR3: CASSLGASGGLFDTQYF
size: many; D: TRBD2; J: TRBJ2-2; V: TRBV28; DNA: TGTGCCAGCAGCCTTAGAAGCGGGAGCGGTACCGGGGAGCTGTTTTTT; CDR3: CASSLRSGSGTGELFF
size: .; D: .; J: TRBJ2-5; V: TRBV6-1; DNA: TGTGCCAGCACCCAACTACGAATCCACAGTGGATCGTTCCAAGAGATCCAGTACTTC; CDR3: CASTQLRIHSGSFQEIQYF
size: few; D: TRBD1; J: TRBJ2-2; V: TRBV19; DNA: TGTGCCAGTACTTACCGAGGACAGGGCTACACCGGGGAGCTGTTTTTT; CDR3: CASTYRGQGYTGELFF
size: many; D: TRBD2; J: TRBJ2-1; V: TRBV7-6; DNA: TGTGCCAGCAGCCTCCGACTAGCGGGGAATGAGCAGTTCTTC; CDR3: CASSLRLAGNEQFF
size: many; D: TRBD2; J: TRBJ2-6; V: TRBV6-5; DNA: TGTGCCAGCAGTTACAGCGGGACTGGGGCCAACGTCCTGACTTTC; CDR3: CASSYSGTGANVLTF
size: many; D: .; J: TRBJ2-7; V: TRBV2; DNA: TGTGCCAGCAGAAACCTCTACGAGCAGTACTTC; CDR3: CASRNLYEQYF
size: many; D: .; J: TRBJ2-2; V: TRBV28; DNA: TGTGCCAGCAGTTTTCCGGGTCGCGACACCGGGGAGCTGTTTTTT; CDR3: CASSFPGRDTGELFF
size: many; D: .; J: TRBJ1-1; V: TRBV30; DNA: TGTGCCTGGAGTACAGGGTTGGCTGAAGCTTTCTTT; CDR3: CAWSTGLAEAFF
size: many; D: .; J: TRBJ2-7; V: TRBV9; DNA: TGTGCCAGCAGTGTTGAGGACAAGCCCTACGAGCAGTACTTC; CDR3: CASSVEDKPYEQYF
size: many; D: .; J: TRBJ1-5; V: TRBV27; DNA: TGTGCCAGCAGTTTACAGGGTAGGCAGCCCCAGCATTTT; CDR3: CASSLQGRQPQHF
size: many; D: TRBD1; J: TRBJ2-1; V: TRBV12-3/TRBV12-4; DNA: TGTGCCAGCAGAGGGGGCCCCGCCCAAACATACAATGAGCAGTTCTTC; CDR3: CASRGGPAQTYNEQFF
size: many; D: .; J: TRBJ2-3; V: TRBV19; DNA: TGTGCCAGTAGCCCAGTTGGTAGGAGGGTCACAGATACGCAGTATTTT; CDR3: CASSPVGRRVTDTQYF
size: many; D: .; J: TRBJ1-6; V: TRBV4-1; DNA: TGCGCCAGCAGCCAAGAATTACAGGGTATGGGGAATTCACCCCTCCACTTT; CDR3: CASSQELQGMGNSPLHF
size: .; D: TRBD1; J: TRBJ1-2; V: TRBV6-5; DNA: TGTGCCAGCAGTTCGGGACAGGACTATGGCTACACCTTC; CDR3: CASSSGQDYGYTF
size: .; D: TRBD2; J: TRBJ2-1; V: TRBV11-1; DNA: TGTGCCAGCAGCTGGCTCTGGACTAGCGGGACTAATGAGCAGTTCTTC; CDR3: CASSWLWTSGTNEQFF
size: .; D: TRBD1; J: TRBJ1-1; V: TRBV6-1; DNA: TGTGCCAGCAGTGAACAAGTGGGACAGGGCTTAACTGAGGCTTTCTTT; CDR3: CASSEQVGQGLTEAFF
size: many; D: .; J: TRBJ2-3; V: TRBV18; DNA: TGTGCCAGCTCACCAGGCGGGGGCAGAGATACGCAGTATTTT; CDR3: CASSPGGGRDTQYF
size: .; D: TRBD2; J: TRBJ2-7; V: TRBV5-1; DNA: TGCGCCAGCAGCTTGGCGCCGGACCCGGGGGGGGAGCAGTACTTC; CDR3: CASSLAPDPGGEQYF
size: many; D: .; J: TRBJ1-1; V: TRBV10-3; DNA: TGTGCCACCCGGGGGGGGGTGAACACTGAAGCTTTCTTT; CDR3: CATRGGVNTEAFF